A single sample gave rise to the 2 T cell receptor beta chains below, sequenced in a study of T cells after yellow fever vaccination. MiXCR was run by TCRdb on the 5' RACE reads, yielding one entry per CDR3 protein. The repertoire holds almost 600,000 distinct CDR3 sequences, about 14% seen once, with about 14% in the top ten. The sequencing here drew on PBMCs, taken on the day of the yellow fever booster vaccination. Source of these receptors: a young man who received the YFV17D yellow fever vaccine.

In this sample, this clonotype turned up a few times. The V and J genes are TRBV29-1 and TRBJ2-5; no definite D call. Germline loops: CDR1 SQVTM, CDR2 ANQGSEA. V lost 4 bases to trimming and J lost 0 bases, with 9 bases between them. The CDR3 contains 13 residues. The CDR3 sequence is CSVALVYQETQYF. The CDR3 nucleotides are TGCAGCGTTGCTCTGGTGTACCAAGAGACCCAGTACTTC.

The CDR3 bases are TGTGCCAGCAGTTTACGGCTCAACAATGAGCAGTTCTTC. The encoded protein is CASSLRLNNEQFF. The V gene is TRBV12-3 or TRBV12-4, the J gene TRBJ2-1; no firm D call. Between the trimmed V and J ends, which lost 2 bases and 5 bases, there was a span of 7 bases. The CDR3 totals 13 residues.